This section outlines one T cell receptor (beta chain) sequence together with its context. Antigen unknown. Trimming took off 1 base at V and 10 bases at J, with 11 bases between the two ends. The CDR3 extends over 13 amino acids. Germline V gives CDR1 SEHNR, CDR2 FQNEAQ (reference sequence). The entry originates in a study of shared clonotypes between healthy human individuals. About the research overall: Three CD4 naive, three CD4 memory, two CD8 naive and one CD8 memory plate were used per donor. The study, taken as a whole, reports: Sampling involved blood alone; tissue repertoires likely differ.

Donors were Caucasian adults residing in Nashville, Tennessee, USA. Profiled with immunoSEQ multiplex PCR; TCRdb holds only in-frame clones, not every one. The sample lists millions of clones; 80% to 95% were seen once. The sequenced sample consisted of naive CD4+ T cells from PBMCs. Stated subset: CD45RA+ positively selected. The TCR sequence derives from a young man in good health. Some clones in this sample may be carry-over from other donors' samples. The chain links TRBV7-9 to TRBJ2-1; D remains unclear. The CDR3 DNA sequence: TGTGCCAGCAGCTTAGAACTGGGAAGAGAGCAGTTCTTC. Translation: CASSLELGREQFF. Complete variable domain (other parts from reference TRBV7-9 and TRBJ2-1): DTGVSQNPRHKITKRGQNVTFRCDPISEHNRLYWYRQTLGQGPEFLTYFQNEAQLEKSRLLSDRFSAERPKGSFSTLEIQRTEQGDSAMYLCASSLELGREQFFGPGTRLTVL.